The rows below give T cell receptor beta chains drawn from one sample of a study of blood T cell repertoires in COVID-19. The table came from immunoSEQ multiplex PCR; TCRdb's copy has only in-frame clones and leaves some out. The data show about 58,000 clones, 78% seen once. Sequenced input: peripheral blood. Receptors were obtained from a human donor in a cohort sampled during active COVID-19. Each CDR3 is given with its conserved first and last residue.

j_call v_call cdr3_aa
TRBJ2-5 TRBV9 CASSPQDSQETQYF
TRBJ1-2 TRBV18 CASSPRPGTGSNYGYTF
TRBJ2-7 TRBV4-3 CASSPGLAASYEQYF
TRBJ1-2 TRBV24-1 CATSDYRDSSYGYTF
TRBJ1-2 TRBV5-6 CASSLEGVSYGYTF
TRBJ2-2 TRBV5-6 CASSLPRTSGANTGELFF
TRBJ2-7 TRBV18 CASSPHPPFGLAGYEQYF
TRBJ2-7 TRBV7-8 CASSRVDKYEQYF
TRBJ1-1 TRBV27 CASSRRDSNTEAFF
TRBJ2-7 TRBV27 CASSLYSGSYEQYF
TRBJ2-2 TRBV6-5 CASSFMTGELFF
TRBJ2-7 TRBV6-6 CASSYQESLYEQYF
TRBJ1-1 TRBV5-1 CASSLFDRGEAFF
TRBJ2-7 TRBV11-2 CASSPGRGGLYEQYF
TRBJ1-1 TRBV19 CASSKDRGNTEAFF
TRBJ1-6 TRBV14 CASNLDSFRENSPLHF
TRBJ1-1 TRBV18 CASSPRGQVQATEAFF
TRBJ1-4 TRBV11-2 CASSLTGTVRTNEKLFF
TRBJ1-1 TRBV10-1 CASSEIRGTEAFF
TRBJ2-7 TRBV5-6 CASRLAEGAYEQYF
TRBJ1-1 TRBV18 CASSPQDTEAFF
TRBJ1-1 TRBV7-6 CASSLTGTEAFF
TRBJ1-2 TRBV5-4 CASSSDSRYGYTF
TRBJ2-7 TRBV3-1/TRBV3-2 CASSQSPSGFYEQYF